This entry is about one TCR beta chain. The antigen is undetermined. These data belong to a study of Ad26.COV2.S vaccination and SARS-CoV-2 variants. Study-wide findings and caveats: Participants given vaccine showed non-spike TCR breadth similar to that of placebo recipients.

Method: immunoSEQ multiplex PCR; TCRdb's copy keeps in-frame clones and lacks some. The sample consists of around 450,000 clones, 90% of them appearing once. Trimming took off 6 bases at V and 4 bases at J, with 12 bases between the two ends. The CDR3 is 13 residues long. As for treatment: 19 received Ad26.COV2.S at low or high dose, single or two shots; 5 received placebo; per-sample allocation not given. Day 63 after the first injection of vaccine or placebo was the sampling time. This adult donor, from Boston, was 18-55 years old. The sequence came from a person aged 18 to 59 who received the Ad26.COV2.S COVID-19 vaccine or a placebo. This specimen consisted of peripheral blood, obtained in a trial of Ad26.COV2.S vaccine versus placebo. V is TRBV12-3 or TRBV12-4 and J is TRBJ1-1; a weak D match, TRBD1 (6 bases). The chain's CDR3 is CASSYRVGTEAFF. For the CDR3, the DNA is TGTGCCAGCAGCTACAGGGTGGGCACTGAAGCTTTCTTT.